One and the same sample provided the 8 T cell receptor beta chains below, sequenced in a study of T cell responses to AZD1222 COVID-19 vaccine. TCRdb keeps only in-frame clones here, not all; method: immunoSEQ multiplex PCR. This sample has approximately 140,000 clones, with 92% found just once. The sequences come from peripheral blood, collected 28 days after the second AZD1222 dose. The source is an adult who received the AZD1222 COVID-19 vaccine.

The chain uses TRBV12-3 or TRBV12-4 and TRBJ2-7; possibly TRBD2 for D (6 bases). V lost 10 bases, J lost 4 bases, and 17 bases lay in between. This CDR3 has 13 amino acids. CDR3 amino acids: CAIKRGMGYEQYF. The DNA for the CDR3 is TGTGCCATCAAACGGGGGATGGGATACGAGCAGTACTTC.

The genes are TRBV27 and TRBJ2-7; 10 bases map to TRBD2. J gave up 0 bases and V 7 bases, and 3 bases lay outside the gene matches. The CDR3 has 14 residues. Germline CDR1 is MNHEY and CDR2 is SMNVEV (reference sequence). The CDR3 loop reads CASKASGSSYEQYF. The CDR3 DNA is TGTGCCAGCAAAGCTAGCGGGAGCTCCTACGAGCAGTACTTC.

The V call is TRBV27, the J call TRBJ1-1, with TRBD1 as a possible D gene (6 bases). The CDR3 loop spans 14 amino acids. V was cut by 2 bases and J by 1 base, with 8 bases left in between. The germline CDR1 and CDR2 sequences are MNHEY and SMNVEV (reference sequence). CDR3 sequence: CASSLRGGNTEAFF. Here the CDR3 DNA reads TGTGCCAGCAGTTTACGAGGGGGGAACACTGAAGCTTTCTTT.

The rearrangement links TRBV21-1 to TRBJ1-2. TRBV21-1 is a pseudogene locus. This CDR3 spans 16 amino acids. The CDR3 nucleotides are TGTGCCAGCAGCGAAAGCCCCATTGGACCATACTATGGCTACACCTTC. It yields the protein CASSESPIGPYYGYTF.

The chain couples TRBV7-9 to TRBJ2-1; D remains unclear. This CDR3 is 13 amino acids long. The V end was cut by 2 bases, the J end by 5 bases, with 7 bases between. Germline CDR1 SEHNR, CDR2 FQNEAQ (reference sequence). CDR3 protein: CASSLTPDNEQFF. CDR3 sequence (DNA): TGTGCCAGCAGCTTAACTCCCGACAATGAGCAGTTCTTC.

This clone was seen just once. V and J are TRBV27 and TRBJ1-2, with TRBD1 matching over 7 bases. Germline CDR1 reads MNHEY; CDR2 reads SMNVEV (reference sequence). The V and J ends lost 2 bases and 5 bases, in that order; junction bases with no gene match: 8. This CDR3 is 15 amino acids long. CDR3 sequence (DNA): TGTGCCAGCAGTTTAAAAAACAGGGGTGGGTATGGCTACACCTTC. Amino acids: CASSLKNRGGYGYTF.

The V gene is TRBV20-1, the J gene TRBJ1-5; D possibly corresponds to TRBD1 (6 bases). Germline CDR1 reads DFQATT; CDR2 reads SNEGSKA (reference sequence). The germline V and J ends were trimmed by 3 bases and 0 bases, with 15 bases remaining between them. CDR3 length: 16 residues. CDR3 coding DNA: TGCAGTGCTAGTAAGGGCCAGGGGTATAGCAATCAGCCCCAGCATTTT. The encoded protein is CSASKGQGYSNQPQHF.

The chain combines TRBV7-2 with TRBJ2-7; D perhaps matches TRBD1 (6 bases). CDR1 and CDR2 (germline): SGHTA, FQGNSA. The V end lost 11 bases, the J end lost 0 bases, and 14 bases lay between the germline ends. The length of the CDR3 is 13 residues. CDR3 in DNA: TGTGCCGGACAGCGTTCCAGCTCCTACGAGCAGTACTTC. Protein sequence: CAGQRSSSYEQYF.